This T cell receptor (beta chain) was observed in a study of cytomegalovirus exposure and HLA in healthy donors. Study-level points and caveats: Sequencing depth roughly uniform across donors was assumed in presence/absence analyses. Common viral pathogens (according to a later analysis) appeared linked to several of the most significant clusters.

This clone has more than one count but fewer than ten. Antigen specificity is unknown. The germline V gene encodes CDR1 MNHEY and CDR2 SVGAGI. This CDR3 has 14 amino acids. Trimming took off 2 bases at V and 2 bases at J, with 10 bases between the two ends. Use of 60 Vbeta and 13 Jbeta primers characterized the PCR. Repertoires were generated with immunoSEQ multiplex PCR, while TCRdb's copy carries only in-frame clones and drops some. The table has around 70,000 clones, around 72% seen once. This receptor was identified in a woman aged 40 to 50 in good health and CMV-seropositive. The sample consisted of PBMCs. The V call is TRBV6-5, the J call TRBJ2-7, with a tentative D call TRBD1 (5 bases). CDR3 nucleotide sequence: TGTGCCAGCAGTTACGGCCCCAGGGCCTACGAGCAGTACTTC. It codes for CASSYGPRAYEQYF.